These 20 T cell receptor beta chains were sequenced from one sample in a study of long-term antiretroviral therapy in people with HIV. Samples were assayed with immunoSEQ v3.0 at survey level. Sequenced by immunoSEQ multiplex PCR; TCRdb stores in-frame clones only, minus some. The sample holds 21,000 or so clones, around 90% seen once. The input for sequencing was unsorted PBMCs, taken 2.3 years after starting antiretroviral therapy. The receptors shown here come from a man aged 55 to 70 with HIV.

The chain combines TRBV19 with TRBJ2-1, with 7 bases identical to TRBD2. There are 15 residues in the CDR3. Germline trimming cut 5 bases from V and 4 bases from J; bases unmatched to any gene: 8. Germline loops: CDR1 LNHDA, CDR2 SQIVND (reference sequence). CDR3 nucleotide sequence: TGTGCCAGTAGTCTCCGGGGGGTAAGGTACAATGAGCAGTTCTTC. Translated: CASSLRGVRYNEQFF.

The chain couples TRBV28 to TRBJ2-7; 12 positions agree with TRBD2. V was pared by 6 bases and J by 4 bases, with 13 bases of the junction left unmatched. Germline-derived CDR1 and CDR2 are MDHEN and SYDVKM. The CDR3 extends over 17 amino acids. CDR3 in amino acids: CASSPNPASGGAYEQYF. As DNA, the CDR3 is TGTGCCAGCAGCCCAAATCCCGCTAGCGGGGGGGCTTACGAGCAGTACTTC.

The chain links TRBV19 to TRBJ2-1; 11 bases fit TRBD1. J was trimmed by 3 bases and V by 2 bases; bases with no gene match: 3. CDR3 length: 16 residues. The germline gives CDR1 LNHDA, CDR2 SQIVND (reference sequence). The CDR3, as DNA: TGTGCCAGTAGTATATGGGACAGGGGGGACTACAATGAGCAGTTCTTC. Its translation is CASSIWDRGDYNEQFF.

This clone is a singleton in its sample. The chain is built from TRBV6-5 and TRBJ2-3, with TRBD2 matching over 8 bases. The CDR3 sequence is 16 residues long. V lost 4 bases, J lost 4 bases, and 10 bases stayed unmatched. Germline CDR1 is MNHEY and CDR2 is SVGAGI. The CDR3 coding sequence is TGTGCCAGCAGTTTCAACCGGGAGGGCCTCGCAGATACGCAGTATTTT. This codes for CASSFNREGLADTQYF.

This sequence joins TRBV5-1 and TRBJ1-3; 7 positions match TRBD1. Germline trimming cut 5 bases from V and 0 bases from J; bases unmatched to any gene: 5. The V gene's germline CDR1 is SGHRS and CDR2 YFSETQ. The CDR3 is made up of 15 amino acids. The CDR3 DNA follows: TGCGCCAGCAGTACGACAGGGAGCTCTGGAAACACCATATATTTT. This gives the protein CASSTTGSSGNTIYF.

The chain uses TRBV6-1 and TRBJ2-5; possibly TRBD1 for D (7 bases). Germline loops: CDR1 MNHNS, CDR2 SASEGT. With 10 bases removed from V and 0 bases from J, the gap between germline ends came to 12 bases. This CDR3 region has 13 residues. CDR3 region: CAMAGGYQETQYF. The CDR3 nucleotides read TGTGCCATGGCAGGGGGGTACCAAGAGACCCAGTACTTC.

The chain joins TRBV7-8 to TRBJ1-3; D gene ambiguous. V lost 4 bases, J lost 2 bases, and 27 bases lay in between. Germline lookup yields CDR1 SGHVS and CDR2 FQNEAQ. This CDR3 has 20 amino acids. This CDR3 is CASSSRGFVSRSNPGNTIYF. CDR3 DNA: TGTGCCAGCAGCTCCCGCGGGTTTGTGTCCCGGAGCAATCCTGGAAACACCATATATTTT.

The rearrangement uses TRBV29-1 and TRBJ2-1, with 13 nucleotides matching TRBD2. The CDR3 consists of 19 residues. The V segment lost 7 bases and the J segment 10 bases; nucleotides outside the gene matches: 25. Germline CDR1 and CDR2: SQVTM and ANQGSEA. The CDR3 sequence: CSGGVSLDKLAGGPWEQFF. The CDR3 region has the DNA TGCAGCGGGGGGGTATCATTGGATAAACTAGCGGGAGGGCCTTGGGAGCAGTTCTTC.

This clone was observed a few times. The rearrangement uses TRBV5-4 and TRBJ2-7; D is perhaps TRBD2 (6 bases). CDR1 and CDR2 (germline): SGHNT, YYREEE (reference sequence). The length of the CDR3 is 15 residues. Trimming took 2 bases from V and 4 from J, leaving 16 bases between them. The CDR3 reads CASSFGGGKGYEQYF. The CDR3 DNA follows: TGTGCCAGCAGCTTTGGTGGAGGGAAAGGTTACGAGCAGTACTTC.

The chain links TRBV4-3 to TRBJ2-6; possibly TRBD1 for D (5 bases). The CDR3 extends over 15 amino acids. Trimming cost V 0 bases and J 12 bases, with 15 bases left between them. Germline V CDR1 and CDR2: LGHNA, YSLEER. The CDR3 region has the DNA TGCGCCAGCAGCCAAGATTGGTACCAGGGCACCGTCCTGACTTTC. The encoded protein is CASSQDWYQGTVLTF.

The CDR3 loop is CASSFRAGPRNTEAFF. The CDR3 coding sequence is TGTGCCAGCAGCTTTCGCGCGGGCCCGAGGAACACTGAAGCTTTCTTT. The chain carries TRBV9 and TRBJ1-1; D uncertain. V lost 4 bases, J lost 1 base, and 17 bases lay in between. The CDR3 length is 16 residues. Germline CDR1 and CDR2: SGDLS and YYNGEE.

The rearrangement joins TRBV6-5 to TRBJ1-1; a possible D gene is TRBD1 (5 bases). Germline CDR1 reads MNHEY; CDR2 reads SVGAGI. V lost 6 bases to trimming and J lost 8 bases, with 16 bases between them. CDR3 length equals 13 residues. CDR3 residues: CASRFPGTKEAFF. DNA of the CDR3: TGTGCCAGCAGGTTCCCGGGGACTAAAGAAGCTTTCTTT.

This clone was observed once. The CDR3 nucleotides read TGTGCCAGCAGCGTAGGGGTGGGACAGGGGGGTCAAGAGACCCAGTACTTC. This gives the protein CASSVGVGQGGQETQYF. The chain links TRBV9 to TRBJ2-5; 11 positions match TRBD1. The trim removed 0 bases at V and 2 bases at J, leaving 6 bases unmatched. The CDR3 length is 17 residues. In germline, CDR1 is SGDLS, CDR2 YYNGEE.

The chain recombines TRBV28 with TRBJ2-7, with 10 bases lining up with TRBD2. The CDR3 spans 15 residues. Trimming cost V 6 bases and J 3 bases; bases outside gene matches: 8. CDR1 is MDHEN and CDR2 is SYDVKM in the germline V gene. The CDR3 bases are TGTGCCAGCAGCTCCCGACTAGCGGGTTTCTACGAGCAGTACTTC. It is translated as CASSSRLAGFYEQYF.

The chain joins TRBV6-5 to TRBJ1-6, with a possible D match to TRBD1 (5 bases). This CDR3 is built from 15 residues. V lost 0 bases, J lost 10 bases, and 13 bases lay in between. Per the germline V gene, CDR1 is MNHEY and CDR2 is SVGAGI. This chain's CDR3 is CASSYSWGLGSPLHF. The CDR3 region has the DNA TGTGCCAGCAGTTACTCGTGGGGACTTGGCTCACCCCTCCACTTT.

The V call is TRBV30, the J call TRBJ1-5; 8 nucleotides match TRBD1. The J segment lost 2 bases and the V segment lost 4 bases, leaving 13 bases of the junction unmatched. The CDR3 totals 17 residues. The germline V gene has CDR1 GTSNPN and CDR2 SVGIG (reference sequence). The CDR3 protein is CAWIRRTGPLGNQPQHF. The CDR3, as DNA: TGTGCCTGGATACGCCGGACAGGGCCTTTAGGCAATCAGCCCCAGCATTTT.

The chain couples TRBV7-9 to TRBJ2-3, with 11 positions matching TRBD2. V lost 4 bases and J lost 2; bases outside the gene matches: 2. The CDR3 totals 15 residues. Germline loops: CDR1 SEHNR, CDR2 FQNEAQ (reference sequence). This chain's CDR3 is CASSSGLAATDTQYF. The CDR3 bases are TGTGCCAGCAGCTCGGGACTAGCGGCCACAGATACGCAGTATTTT.

The genes are TRBV6-5 and TRBJ1-5, with D possibly being TRBD1 (6 bases). The V end lost 5 bases, the J end lost 7 bases, and 15 bases lay between the germline ends. Germline V gene data show CDR1 as MNHEY and CDR2 as SVGAGI. The CDR3 has 14 amino acids. The CDR3 spells CASSHHRVGQPQHF. Written as DNA, the CDR3 is TGTGCCAGCAGTCACCACAGGGTTGGGCAGCCCCAGCATTTT.

V and J are TRBV4-2 and TRBJ2-2, with D perhaps TRBD2 (6 bases). With 8 bases removed from V and 3 bases from J, the gap between germline ends came to 13 bases. The CDR3 runs 14 residues. Germline lookup yields CDR1 LGHNA and CDR2 YNFKEQ. The CDR3 is CASVETGDTGELFF. The CDR3 region has the DNA TGTGCCAGCGTGGAGACGGGGGACACCGGGGAGCTGTTTTTT.

The chain uses TRBV10-2 and TRBJ2-1, with 9 bases that match TRBD1. The CDR3 is made up of 15 amino acids. Germline CDR1 is WSHSY and CDR2 is SAAADI. V dropped 2 bases and J dropped 8; count of bases not matched to a gene: 7. Here the CDR3 DNA reads TGCGCCAGCAGTGAGGGACAGGGGAGATTGTATGAGCAGTTCTTC. Its translation: CASSEGQGRLYEQFF.